The rows below give T cell receptor beta chains drawn from one sample of a study of blood T cell repertoires in COVID-19. The data were produced by immunoSEQ multiplex PCR, yet TCRdb's version contains in-frame clones alone and is incomplete. The sample lists roughly 330,000 clones, approximately 86% occurring once. Sequencing input: peripheral blood. The receptors originated from a man aged 30-40 years with COVID-19, enrolled during active disease. Both conserved end residues are part of each CDR3. D genes are given only for firm matches. A clone size is listed for some rows: how often the clone was seen (once, few, many), or a class if it is expanded.

size	V	J	D	DNA	CDR3
.	TRBV4-3	TRBJ2-7	TRBD1	TGCGCCAGCAGCCAAGAATGGGACAGGGGTTCGTCCACTTCGTCCGAGCAGTACTTC	CASSQEWDRGSSTSSEQYF
once	TRBV4-2	TRBJ1-2	.	TGTGCCAGCAGCCAAAGGGGGGGCGGCTACACCTTC	CASSQRGGGYTF
few	TRBV7-2	TRBJ1-1	.	TGTGCCAGCAGCCCGGGGGTGACGCGGGCTGAAGCTTTCTTT	CASSPGVTRAEAFF
.	TRBV7-2	TRBJ1-1	TRBD1	TGTGCCAGCAGCGTCGACAGGGGGCGGTCGGGCACTGAAGCTTTCTTT	CASSVDRGRSGTEAFF
.	TRBV7-2	TRBJ2-2	TRBD1	TGTGCCAGCAGCTTTGGGACAGGGTTGGGCACCGGGGAGCTGTTTTTT	CASSFGTGLGTGELFF
.	TRBV28	TRBJ2-6	.	TGTGCCAGCAGTTTACGGACTTCTAGCTCTGGGGCCAACGTCCTGACTTTC	CASSLRTSSSGANVLTF
.	TRBV5-1	TRBJ2-5	TRBD2	TGCGCCAGCAGTCTGGGGGTACTAGCGGGAGGGGAGACCCAGTACTTC	CASSLGVLAGGETQYF
.	TRBV3-1/TRBV3-2	TRBJ1-1	.	TGTGCCAGCAGCCAAGCTGGACAGCCTGAAGCTTTCTTT	CASSQAGQPEAFF
.	TRBV6-2/TRBV6-3	TRBJ2-1	TRBD1	TGTGCCAGCAGTTCACCTCCGGGACAGGGCTACAATGAGCAGTTCTTC	CASSSPPGQGYNEQFF
.	TRBV7-9	TRBJ1-1	.	TGTGCCAGCAGCAGTCCTCAGGGAAACACTGAAGCTTTCTTT	CASSSPQGNTEAFF
.	TRBV3-1/TRBV3-2	TRBJ1-1	TRBD1	TGTGCCAGCAGCCGAGGACAGGGGAACACTGAAGCTTTCTTT	CASSRGQGNTEAFF
.	TRBV28	TRBJ2-3	TRBD1	TGTGCCAGCAGTTGGAGCCAGACAGGGGCCGCTGAATTGAACGCTGGGGTTAGCACAGATACGCAGTATTTT	CASSWSQTGAAELNAGVSTDTQYF
once	TRBV28	TRBJ1-6	.	TGTGCCAGCAGTTTACAGCCGGGGAATTCACCCCTCCACTTT	CASSLQPGNSPLHF
.	TRBV7-3	TRBJ2-2	TRBD2	TGTGCCAGCAGCCCCCGGGGGGACAACACCGGGGAGCTGTTTTTT	CASSPRGDNTGELFF
.	TRBV6-2/TRBV6-3	TRBJ1-2	.	TGTGCCAGCAGTTACTCTGGGACACATTATGGCTACACCTTC	CASSYSGTHYGYTF
.	TRBV5-1	TRBJ2-1	.	TGCGCCAGCAGCCCCGAACCTATTTTGCACAATGAGCAGTTCTTC	CASSPEPILHNEQFF
.	TRBV10-3	TRBJ1-6	TRBD1	TGTGCCATCAGTGGCGGACAGGTCGGATCTGGTTCACCCCTCCACTTT	CAISGGQVGSGSPLHF
.	TRBV29-1	TRBJ2-7	TRBD2	TGCAGCGTTCGTAAACTAGCGGGAGTCTACGAGCAGTACTTC	CSVRKLAGVYEQYF
.	TRBV6-1	TRBJ2-1	.	TGTGCCAGCAGTGAAGGGGTTGGTGAGGGGGATGAGCAGTTCTTC	CASSEGVGEGDEQFF
.	TRBV5-4	TRBJ2-2	.	TGTGCCAGCAGCTTGGCACCGGAAGGAGGGACCGGGGAGCTGTTTTTT	CASSLAPEGGTGELFF
.	TRBV18	TRBJ2-1	TRBD1	TGTGCCAGCTCACCCGGGACAGTCCAGTCCTACAATGAGCAGTTCTTC	CASSPGTVQSYNEQFF
.	TRBV19	TRBJ1-2	.	TGTGCCAGTATCCCACACGGGGAAGCTAACTATGGCTACACCTTC	CASIPHGEANYGYTF
once	TRBV4-1	TRBJ2-1	.	TGCGCCAGCAGCCAAGATCCGCGAACGGAGCAGTTCTTC	CASSQDPRTEQFF
.	TRBV7-2	TRBJ2-2	TRBD2	TGTGCCAGCAGCTTATCTAGCGGGAGGAACACCGGGGAGCTGTTTTTT	CASSLSSGRNTGELFF
.	TRBV5-8	TRBJ2-7	.	TGTGCCAGCAGCTATCGGGACTCCCGGGGGAACGAGCAGTACTTC	CASSYRDSRGNEQYF
few	TRBV4-3	TRBJ2-3	TRBD2	TGCGCCAGCAGCTTTAGCGGGAGCGGGGGTGATACGCAGTATTTT	CASSFSGSGGDTQYF
.	TRBV28	TRBJ2-3	.	TGTGTTACGGGATTGGGCACAGATACGCAGTATTTT	CVTGLGTDTQYF
once	TRBV6-5	TRBJ2-5	TRBD2	TGTGCCAGCAGCCAGCGGGGTGATTTACAAGAGACCCAGTACTTC	CASSQRGDLQETQYF
few	TRBV7-2	TRBJ2-7	.	TGTGCCAGCAGCTTAGGGTATATCGCGCGCGAGCAGTACTTC	CASSLGYIAREQYF
.	TRBV2	TRBJ1-3	TRBD1	TGTGCCAGCAGTATACACAGGGGGCAGTCTGGAAACACCATATATTTT	CASSIHRGQSGNTIYF
.	TRBV29-1	TRBJ2-6	TRBD2	TGCAGCGTGAGCGCCCCTTCGTCTTCACCAGCGGGGGGTGGGGCCAACGTCCTGACTTTC	CSVSAPSSSPAGGGANVLTF
.	TRBV6-2/TRBV6-3	TRBJ2-7	.	TGTGCCAGCAGTTCCTTCCCCTACGAGCAGTACTTC	CASSSFPYEQYF
few	TRBV10-2	TRBJ2-2	.	TGCGCCAGCAGTGAGGGACTCCGCTGGACCGGGGAGCTGTTTTTT	CASSEGLRWTGELFF
once	TRBV29-1	TRBJ1-2	TRBD1	TGCAGCGTCGGGACAGGGAACGGCTACACCTTC	CSVGTGNGYTF
.	TRBV27	TRBJ1-2	.	TGTGCCAGCAGTTCCTACAGGGCTTATGGCTACACCTTC	CASSSYRAYGYTF
few	TRBV19	TRBJ1-1	TRBD1	TGTGCCAGTAGATGGACAGGGGACGGGACTGAAGCTTTCTTT	CASRWTGDGTEAFF
.	TRBV2	TRBJ2-2	.	TGTGCCACCGCGAGGGAGCTCGCGGGCACCGGGGAGCTGTTTTTT	CATARELAGTGELFF
.	TRBV28	TRBJ1-2	.	TGTGCCAGCAGGGTTTTAACAGGCCCCTATGGCTACACCTTC	CASRVLTGPYGYTF
.	TRBV28	TRBJ2-7	TRBD1	TGTGCCAGCAGCGAAGCGCAGGGGGTGGCCCCCTACGAGCAGTACTTC	CASSEAQGVAPYEQYF
.	TRBV5-6	TRBJ2-5	TRBD1	TGTGCCAGCAGCCTATCAGGGGGCGGGGAGACCCAGTACTTC	CASSLSGGGETQYF
.	TRBV10-3	TRBJ2-1	TRBD2	TGTGCCATCAGTGAGTCGACGGGAGGGCCGGGTAATGAGCAGTTCTTC	CAISESTGGPGNEQFF
.	TRBV28	TRBJ2-7	TRBD2	TGTGCCAGCAGTCTCGGGGGGGCGGACGACGAGCAGTACTTC	CASSLGGADDEQYF
once	TRBV19	TRBJ1-1	TRBD1	TGTGCCAGTAGCCTCTCGACGGCAGGGGGTGCGCTCACTGAAGCTTTCTTT	CASSLSTAGGALTEAFF
.	TRBV5-6	TRBJ2-7	.	TGTGCCAGCAGCGGCGGGACAGTGAGCTCCTACGAGCAGTACTTC	CASSGGTVSSYEQYF